Listed here are 24 T cell receptor beta chains from one sample, sequenced in a study of post-analysis software for immune sequencing data. Study outcomes and limitations: TRBV5-6, TRBV5-1 and TRBV20-1 were among 4 or 5 TRBV segments more frequent in patients than controls.

No cognate antigen is known for these TCRs. Prepared TCR beta cDNA libraries contained unique molecular identifiers. TCRdb used MiXCR to reprocess the PCR reads, holding one entry per CDR3 protein. Of approximately 350,000 distinct CDR3 sequences in the sample, about a third were seen once. Material: blood. These receptors all come from a girl between 10 and 17 years old with multiple sclerosis.

The chain carries TRBV5-4 and TRBJ2-3, with D perhaps TRBD2 (6 bases). The CDR3 contains 15 residues. Trimming removed 4 bases from V and 2 bases from J, with 14 bases in between. Germline V CDR1 and CDR2: SGHNT, YYREEE (reference sequence). In DNA form, the CDR3 reads TGTGCCAGCAGCCTCTTAGCGGCGGACACAGATACGCAGTATTTT. This sequence encodes CASSLLAADTDTQYF.

This clonotype showed up just a few times. The V gene is TRBV5-1, the J gene TRBJ2-5, with D uncertain. The CDR3 has 13 residues. Germline V gives CDR1 SGHRS, CDR2 YFSETQ. The V end lost 4 bases, the J end lost 7 bases, and 14 bases lay between the germline ends. CDR3 nucleotides: TGCGCCAGCAGCCCAGGACCCCCGGGGACCCAGTACTTC. Translation gives CASSPGPPGTQYF.

This chain links TRBV14 with TRBJ2-7; D is possibly TRBD1 or TRBD2 (5 bases each). Germline V gene data show CDR1 as SGHDN and CDR2 as FVKESK. The CDR3 runs to 14 residues. The V and J ends lost 5 bases and 3 bases respectively, with 14 bases between them. The CDR3 loop is CASSFKGPYYEQYF. The CDR3 DNA sequence: TGTGCCAGCAGCTTCAAGGGACCGTACTACGAGCAGTACTTC.

This clonotype has just a few counts. This chain joins TRBV24-1 and TRBJ2-1, with 7 bases identical to TRBD1. V gave up 12 bases and J gave up 5 bases; unmatched junction bases: 15. This CDR3 has 15 amino acids. The germline CDR1 and CDR2 sequences are KGHDR and SFDVKD. As DNA, the CDR3 is TGTGCCGTCAGTGATACCGGGACAGCTCACAATGAGCAGTTCTTC. Encoded protein: CAVSDTGTAHNEQFF.

This clonotype came up a few times. This rearrangement joins TRBV5-1 to TRBJ2-1, with 8 bases matching TRBD1. CDR3 length equals 15 residues. Germline V gives CDR1 SGHRS, CDR2 YFSETQ. V was pared by 2 bases and J by 6 bases, with 7 bases of the junction left unmatched. The CDR3 DNA reads as TGCGCCAGCAGCTTTCAGGGGGCGTGGGGCAATGAGCAGTTCTTC. It translates to CASSFQGAWGNEQFF.

This rearrangement joins TRBV7-2 to TRBJ2-2; D is uncertain. Trimming left V 5 bases short and J 4 bases short, with 11 bases between. Germline CDR1 is SGHTA and CDR2 is FQGNSA. The CDR3 is 14 amino acids. The CDR3 reads CASSGDLFTGELFF. CDR3 DNA: TGTGCCAGCAGCGGGGATTTGTTCACCGGGGAGCTGTTTTTT.

This clonotype was recorded a few times. The chain employs TRBV12-3 or TRBV12-4 and TRBJ2-1; 13 nucleotides agree with TRBD2. The CDR3 is 20 residues long. Trimming cost V 2 bases and J 4 bases; bases outside gene matches: 14. CDR3 residues: CASSLLVRQLAGGVYNEQFF. CDR3 DNA: TGTGCCAGCAGTTTACTAGTCCGACAACTAGCGGGAGGGGTTTACAATGAGCAGTTCTTC.

The rearrangement joins TRBV7-2 to TRBJ2-3; D not resolved. Trimming took 4 bases from V and 0 from J, leaving 17 bases between them. The CDR3 length is 17 residues. CDR1 SGHTA and CDR2 FQGNSA come from the germline V gene. The CDR3 is CASSSHLTSSSTDTQYF. CDR3 DNA: TGTGCCAGCAGCTCCCATCTAACGTCCTCGAGCACAGATACGCAGTATTTT.

The CDR3 DNA sequence: TGTGCCAGTAGCCCCCGGGACAGGACTGAAAAACTGTTTTTT. Amino acids: CASSPRDRTEKLFF. The chain couples TRBV19 to TRBJ1-4; 8 bases line up with TRBD1. The germline V gene encodes CDR1 LNHDA and CDR2 SQIVND (reference sequence). V shed 6 bases, J shed 7 bases, and the junction held 7 bases outside the gene matches. This CDR3 region has 14 residues.

About this clonotype itself: One end of the junction does not line up with germline, which may come from a read error. The rearrangement joins TRBV12-3 or TRBV12-4 to TRBJ2-5; 9 bases map to TRBD1. TRBJ2-7 matches the DNA end more closely, so the J call is doubtful. The CDR3 covers 15 residues. This CDR3 is CASGFTGGGDYEQYF. The DNA for the CDR3 is TGTGCCAGCGGTTTCACAGGGGGCGGGGACTACGAGCAGTACTTC.

Comment on this clonotype: The junction departs from the called germline gene at one end, perhaps through a read error. V gene TRBV5-1 combines with J gene TRBJ2-1; the D is unclear. Germline CDR1 and CDR2: SGHRS and YFSETQ. This CDR3 spans 15 amino acids. The CDR3 sequence is CASSLGQVSNNEQFF. The CDR3 nucleotides are TGCGCCAGCAGCTTGGGGCAGGTCTCCAACAATGAGCAGTTCTTC.

The chain couples TRBV6-4 to TRBJ1-2, with 7 bases matching TRBD1. Germline trimming cut 6 bases from V and 8 bases from J; bases unmatched to any gene: 15. The CDR3 extends over 15 amino acids. The germline V gene encodes CDR1 MRHNA and CDR2 SNTAGT. The CDR3 loop reads CASSPHGQDSRGYTF. The CDR3 nucleotides read TGTGCCAGCAGCCCACACGGACAGGATAGTAGGGGCTACACCTTC.

The sample holds a few counts of this clonotype. The rearrangement uses TRBV29-1 and TRBJ1-1; D uncertain. V dropped 5 bases and J dropped 3 bases, with 13 bases sitting between them. CDR1 and CDR2 (germline): SQVTM, ANQGSEA. The CDR3 covers 13 residues. CDR3 nucleotide sequence: TGCAGCGTTACTCCGGACGGTTACACTGAAGCTTTCTTT. It specifies CSVTPDGYTEAFF. The full variable domain, with the rest looked up from reference TRBV29-1 and TRBJ1-1, is SAVISQKPSRDICQRGTSLTIQCQVDSQVTMMFWYRQQPGQSLTLIATANQGSEATYESGFVIDKFPISRPNLTFSTLTVSNMSPEDSSIYLCSVTPDGYTEAFFGQGTRLTVV.

V is TRBV5-1 and J is TRBJ2-3; either TRBD1 or TRBD2 may supply D (5 bases each). Trimming removed 8 bases from V and 2 bases from J, with 18 bases in between. The germline V gene encodes CDR1 SGHRS and CDR2 YFSETQ. This CDR3 is built from 15 residues. CDR3: CASSVGAGYTDTQYF. For the CDR3, the DNA is TGCGCCAGTAGCGTAGGGGCCGGGTACACAGATACGCAGTATTTT. Full variable domain (missing parts from reference TRBV5-1 and TRBJ2-3): KAGVTQTPRYLIKTRGQQVTLSCSPISGHRSVSWYQQTPGQGLQFLFEYFSETQRNKGNFPGRFSGRQFSNSRSEMNVSTLELGDSALYLCASSVGAGYTDTQYFGPGTRLTVL.

This chain links TRBV7-2 with TRBJ2-5; D is undetermined. V was trimmed by 8 bases and J by 5 bases, leaving 12 bases between them. The CDR3 extends over 12 amino acids. Germline V lookup: CDR1 SGHTA, CDR2 FQGNSA. The CDR3, as DNA: TGTACCAGCGGATTCCAATGGGAGACCCAGTACTTC. Translating it yields CTSGFQWETQYF.

A word on this clonotype: A much larger clone lies one base from this, so it may be a read error. V is TRBV6-1 and J is TRBJ2-7; the match to TRBD1 covers 11 bases. Per the germline V gene, CDR1 is MNHNS and CDR2 is SASEGT. The CDR3 has 15 amino acids. CDR3 amino acids: CAGSPSGTGGYEQYF. The CDR3 nucleotides are TGTGCCGGCAGTCCAAGTGGGACAGGGGGCTACGAGCAGTACTTC.

At least ten counts were recorded for this clonotype. The V gene is TRBV6-5, the J gene TRBJ2-3, with D possibly being TRBD2 (6 bases). V was trimmed by 2 bases and J by 1 base, leaving 19 bases between them. CDR1 and CDR2 (germline): MNHEY, SVGAGI. The CDR3 spans 18 residues. This chain's CDR3 is CASSYGERAGRGTDTQYF. CDR3 bases: TGTGCCAGCAGTTACGGGGAGCGGGCCGGCCGGGGCACAGATACGCAGTATTTT.

J is TRBJ2-7 and V is TRBV2; 9 bases align to TRBD1. Trimming cost V 4 bases and J 2 bases; bases outside gene matches: 6. This CDR3 spans 15 amino acids. From germline, CDR1 is SNHLY and CDR2 FYNNEI. The CDR3 loop reads CASSGDGTGPYEQYF. CDR3 coding DNA: TGTGCCAGCAGTGGAGATGGGACAGGGCCCTACGAGCAGTACTTC.

The V call is TRBV20-1, the J call TRBJ1-2; D gene ambiguous. The length of the CDR3 is 14 residues. With 0 bases removed from V and 4 bases from J, the gap between germline ends came to 12 bases. The germline gives CDR1 DFQATT, CDR2 SNEGSKA (reference sequence). The CDR3 loop is CSARENRGGYGYTF. Here the CDR3 DNA reads TGCAGTGCTAGAGAGAACCGGGGTGGCTATGGCTACACCTTC.

This clonotype was observed once. The CDR3 loop is CASSLTSGGLSTDTQYF. The CDR3 bases are TGTGCCAGCAGTCTGACTAGCGGGGGTCTGAGCACAGATACGCAGTATTTT. This rearrangement joins TRBV12-3 or TRBV12-4 to TRBJ2-3; 12 nucleotides align to TRBD2. The CDR3 runs 17 residues. V dropped 5 bases and J dropped 0; count of bases not matched to a gene: 6.

This clonotype was recorded a few times. Here the CDR3 reads CASGQITANTEAFF. CDR3 DNA: TGCGCCAGCGGACAGATCACAGCGAACACTGAAGCTTTCTTT. The chain combines TRBV10-2 with TRBJ1-1; D may be TRBD1 (6 bases). The CDR3 has 14 residues. CDR1 is WSHSY, CDR2 SAAADI, per germline. V lost 8 bases and J 1 base, leaving 14 bases between the germline ends.

In this sample, this clonotype turned up many times. This chain uses TRBV12-3 or TRBV12-4 with TRBJ1-5, with 8 nucleotides matching TRBD1. The CDR3 sequence is 17 residues long. The V gene end was trimmed by 5 bases and the J gene end by 8 bases; junction bases not matched to a gene: 17. For the CDR3, the DNA is TGTGCCAGCAGTCGCGGGTGGGGGCAGGGGGCAAGGGAGCCCCAGCATTTT. Amino acids: CASSRGWGQGAREPQHF.

This clonotype was picked up a small number of times. The chain carries TRBV6-5 and TRBJ1-5; D is unclear. CDR3 length: 15 amino acids. CDR1 is MNHEY and CDR2 is SVGAGI in the germline V gene. The V gene lost 6 bases and the J gene lost 7 bases, with 19 bases spanning the gap. The CDR3 spells CASSPNTGLGQPQHF. DNA of the CDR3: TGTGCCAGCAGCCCTAACACGGGGTTAGGGCAGCCCCAGCATTTT.

The chain couples TRBV6-4 to TRBJ2-1, with TRBD2 as a possible D gene (6 bases). In germline, CDR1 is MRHNA, CDR2 SNTAGT. The CDR3 totals 16 residues. V lost 2 bases, J lost 8 bases, and 19 bases lay in between. The CDR3 region has the DNA TGTGCCAGCAGTGACCAGGCGGGGTGGGCTATAGATGAGCAGTTCTTC. Its translation is CASSDQAGWAIDEQFF.